This is a list of T cell receptor beta chains from one sample in a study of cytomegalovirus exposure and HLA in healthy donors. Profiling relied on immunoSEQ multiplex PCR, and the TCRdb table lists in-frame clones only, not all of them. Of 150,000 to 200,000 clones in the sample, around four fifths were seen once. The sample comprised PBMCs. The receptors were sampled from a man younger than 30 in good health and CMV-seropositive. Each CDR3 is given with its conserved first and last residue. The order of the fields is V gene, clone size, D gene, J gene, CDR3 DNA, CDR3 protein. D genes are given only for firm matches. Some rows have no size entry. The others give once, few or many, or a class for an expanded clone.

TRBV19	NA	NA	TRBJ1-5	TGTGCCAGTACGAGAGGGTCCTTCAATCAGCCCCAGCATTTT	CASTRGSFNQPQHF
TRBV6-6	NA	NA	TRBJ1-1	TGTGCCAGCAGCCCTCAGTTGACAGCTACTAACACTGAAGCTTTCTTT	CASSPQLTATNTEAFF
TRBV5-6	NA	TRBD2	TRBJ2-1	TGTGCCAGCATCCCCCCTGGTAGCGGGAGAATCAATGAGCAGTTCTTC	CASIPPGSGRINEQFF
TRBV28	NA	NA	TRBJ2-7	TGTGCCAGCAGTCCCCCCGGAGGCGCCTACGAGCAGTACTTC	CASSPPGGAYEQYF
TRBV5-6	NA	TRBD1	TRBJ1-1	TGTGCCAGCAGCCTGGGCCGGACAGGGGTGGTGGCTTTCTTT	CASSLGRTGVVAFF
TRBV12-5	NA	TRBD2	TRBJ2-1	TGTGCTAGTGCGGGGGGGGCCTCCTACAATGAGCAGTTCTTC	CASAGGASYNEQFF
TRBV11-3	NA	NA	TRBJ2-1	TGTGCCAGCAGCTTGAAGCGGAAAAGCTCCTACAATGAGCAGTTCTTC	CASSLKRKSSYNEQFF
TRBV28	NA	TRBD2	TRBJ2-7	TGTGCCAGCAGTCTCCCCCTCGGGGGGAACTACGAGCAGTACTTC	CASSLPLGGNYEQYF
TRBV13	NA	NA	TRBJ2-7	TGTGCCAGCAGCTTTAAAGCAGGGGTCGAGCAGTACTTC	CASSFKAGVEQYF
TRBV10-2	NA	TRBD1	TRBJ1-1	TGCGCCAGCAGTGTCGGACAGGGGACAATATTTCTACCTGAAGCTTTCTTT	CASSVGQGTIFLPEAFF
TRBV2	NA	NA	TRBJ2-7	TGTGCCAGCCAAACTGACAGGGGACTACACGAGCAGTACTTC	CASQTDRGLHEQYF
TRBV6-4	NA	NA	TRBJ2-1	TGTGCCAGCAGTGAACGAGAACAGTCCAATGAGCAGTTCTTC	CASSEREQSNEQFF
TRBV14	NA	NA	TRBJ2-3	TGTGCCAGCAGCCAGGGGGCGACAGATACGCAGTATTTT	CASSQGATDTQYF
TRBV7-6	NA	NA	TRBJ1-1	TGTGCCAGCAGCTTAGTTGAAGAGGCTGAAGCTTTCTTT	CASSLVEEAEAFF
TRBV2	NA	NA	TRBJ2-3	TGTGCCAGCAGTGCTGGAGGGGGGGGCACAGATACGCAGTATTTT	CASSAGGGGTDTQYF
TRBV28	NA	TRBD2	TRBJ2-7	TGTGCCAGCAGTAATCCGGGACTAGCCGCCTACGAGCAGTACTTC	CASSNPGLAAYEQYF
TRBV29-1	few	NA	TRBJ1-2	TGCAGCGTTGAGGGCAGCTGGCCACCTTTCTATGGCTACACCTTC	CSVEGSWPPFYGYTF
TRBV5-1	NA	TRBD1	TRBJ2-1	TGCGCCAGCAGCTTGGCGGGACAGGAGTACAATGAGCAGTTCTTC	CASSLAGQEYNEQFF
TRBV5-1	NA	TRBD1	TRBJ2-7	TGCGCCAGCAGCCCCCCCAAGACAGGGGGCTACGAGCAGTACTTC	CASSPPKTGGYEQYF